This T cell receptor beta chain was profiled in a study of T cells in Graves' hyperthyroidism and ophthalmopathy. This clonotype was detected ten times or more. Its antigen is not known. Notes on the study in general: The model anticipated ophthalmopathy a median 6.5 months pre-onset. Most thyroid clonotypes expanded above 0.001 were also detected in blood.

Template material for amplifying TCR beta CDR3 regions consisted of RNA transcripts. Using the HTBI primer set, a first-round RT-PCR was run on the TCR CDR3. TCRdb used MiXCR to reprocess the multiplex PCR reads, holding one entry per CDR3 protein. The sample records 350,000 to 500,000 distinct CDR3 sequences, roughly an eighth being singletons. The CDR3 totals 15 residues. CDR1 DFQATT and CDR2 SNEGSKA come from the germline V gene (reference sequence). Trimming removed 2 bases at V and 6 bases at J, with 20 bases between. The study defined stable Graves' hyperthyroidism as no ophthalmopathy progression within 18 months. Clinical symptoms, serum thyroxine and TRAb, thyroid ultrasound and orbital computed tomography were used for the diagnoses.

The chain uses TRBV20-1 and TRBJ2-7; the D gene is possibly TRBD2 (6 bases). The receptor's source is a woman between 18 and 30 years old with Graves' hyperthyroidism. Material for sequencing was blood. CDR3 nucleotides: TGCAGTGCTAGAAACTCTGGCGGGGCGGGTCTCGAGCAGTACTTC. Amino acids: CSARNSGGAGLEQYF.